Listed here are 29 T cell receptor beta chains from one sample, sequenced in a study of T cells after yellow fever vaccination. TCRdb redid the calling of the 5' RACE reads with MiXCR, one entry per CDR3 protein. The repertoire holds 200,000 or so distinct CDR3 sequences, with around 6.7% as singletons. The sequencing used CD4+ T cells sorted from PBMCs, collected on the day of the yellow fever booster vaccination. The origin of the receptors is a man younger than 40 who received the YFV17D yellow fever vaccine.

This clonotype was found many times. The rearrangement uses TRBV7-2 and TRBJ2-7, with TRBD1 matching 9 bases. CDR1 and CDR2 (germline): SGHTA, FQGNSA. The CDR3 length is 16 residues. V lost 5 bases, J lost 5 bases, and 13 bases stayed unmatched. CDR3: CASSLRTGTGRNEQYF. The CDR3 coding sequence is TGTGCCAGCAGCCTCCGTACCGGGACAGGGCGGAACGAGCAGTACTTC.

The rearrangement uses TRBV5-1 and TRBJ2-1; tentative D call: TRBD2 (6 bases). Per the germline V gene, CDR1 is SGHRS and CDR2 is YFSETQ. CDR3 length equals 14 residues. Trimming removed 0 bases from V and 9 bases from J, with 13 bases in between. The CDR3 here is CASSLDGGSGEQFF. CDR3 DNA: TGCGCCAGCAGCTTGGATGGAGGGTCGGGTGAGCAGTTCTTC.

In this sample, this clonotype turned up a few times. The chain combines TRBV6-2 or TRBV6-3 with TRBJ2-1, with D maybe TRBD2 (6 bases). The CDR3 contains 17 residues. The V end was cut by 7 bases, the J end by 0 bases, with 19 bases between. Germline V CDR1 and CDR2: MNHEY, SVGEGT. The CDR3 bases are TGTGCCAGCACCTCGCGGGATACAATTAGCTCCTACAATGAGCAGTTCTTC. Protein product: CASTSRDTISSYNEQFF.

This clonotype was counted at least ten times. The V gene is TRBV6-2 or TRBV6-3, the J gene TRBJ2-1; TRBD2 might be the D (5 bases). V lost 2 bases and J 2 bases, leaving 16 bases between the germline ends. The CDR3 spans 17 residues. From germline, CDR1 is MNHEY and CDR2 SVGEGT. The CDR3 DNA reads as TGTGCCAGCAGTTACCTATTAGCGCGACGTACCTACAATGAGCAGTTCTTC. This codes for CASSYLLARRTYNEQFF.

This clonotype was seen at least ten times. V gene TRBV20-1 combines with J gene TRBJ2-1, with 10 bases matching TRBD2. Germline loops: CDR1 DFQATT, CDR2 SNEGSKA (reference sequence). The trim removed 5 bases at V and 7 bases at J, leaving 8 bases unmatched. This CDR3 comprises 14 residues. The CDR3 DNA reads TGCAGTGCTTTGAGCGGGAGGGCCTCTAATGAGCAGTTCTTC. This gives the protein CSALSGRASNEQFF.

This chain joins TRBV7-9 and TRBJ2-4; D ambiguous. CDR1 and CDR2 from the germline V gene are SEHNR and FQNEAQ (reference sequence). This CDR3 is built from 12 residues. Trimming took 5 bases from V and 3 from J, leaving 5 bases between them. The chain's CDR3 is CASSHNKNIQYF. CDR3 DNA: TGTGCCAGCAGCCATAACAAAAACATTCAGTACTTC.

This clonotype has more than one count but fewer than ten. The chain is built from TRBV4-2 and TRBJ2-5; TRBD1 aligns across 10 bases. CDR1 LGHNA and CDR2 YNFKEQ come from the germline V gene. J gave up 0 bases and V 4 bases, and 14 bases lay outside the gene matches. The CDR3 totals 19 residues. The chain's CDR3 is CASSPGGIRDRGNQETQYF. The CDR3 region has the DNA TGTGCCAGCAGCCCGGGGGGGATACGGGACAGGGGAAACCAAGAGACCCAGTACTTC.

This clonotype was seen just once. This chain uses TRBV12-3 or TRBV12-4 with TRBJ2-5; the match to TRBD2 covers 12 bases. After removal of 9 bases from V and 4 bases from J, the junction contained 12 bases not matched to a gene. The CDR3 covers 16 residues. The CDR3 coding sequence is TGTGCCAGTTGCGAACTAGCGGGAGGAGTCGGAGAGACCCAGTACTTC. Its protein product is CASCELAGGVGETQYF.

This clonotype was detected a few times. The chain recombines TRBV4-3 with TRBJ1-5; D not certain. V dropped 0 bases and J dropped 5 bases, with 11 bases sitting between them. Germline-derived CDR1 and CDR2 are LGHNA and YSLEER. CDR3 length: 15 amino acids. CDR3 protein: CASSQDSGPDQPQHF. In DNA form, the CDR3 reads TGCGCCAGCAGCCAAGATTCCGGTCCCGATCAGCCCCAGCATTTT.

This chain joins TRBV19 and TRBJ2-1; D is perhaps TRBD2 (6 bases). V was clipped by 6 bases and J by 4 bases, with 13 bases between them. From germline, CDR1 is LNHDA and CDR2 SQIVND (reference sequence). The CDR3 covers 14 residues. CDR3 sequence reads: CASRDWRGYNEQFF. For the CDR3, the DNA is TGTGCCAGTAGGGACTGGCGGGGTTACAATGAGCAGTTCTTC.

The table lists this clonotype with many counts. The CDR3 DNA follows: TGTGCCAGCAGTTTACGGGACCTAAGGCAGCCCCAGCATTTT. Its protein product is CASSLRDLRQPQHF. J is TRBJ1-5 and V is TRBV12-3 or TRBV12-4, with D possibly matching TRBD1 (5 bases). This CDR3 has 14 amino acids. Trimming took off 2 bases at V and 7 bases at J, with 12 bases between the two ends.

This clonotype has ten or more counts. The chain recombines TRBV12-3 or TRBV12-4 with TRBJ2-5; 7 bases agree with TRBD1. The V gene end was trimmed by 8 bases and the J gene end by 4 bases; junction bases not matched to a gene: 7. The CDR3 runs to 13 residues. The CDR3 bases are TGTGCCAGCCAGAGGGGGCAGCGAGAGACCCAGTACTTC. Translation gives CASQRGQRETQYF.

This clonotype was seen more than once but under ten times. The V and J genes are TRBV29-1 and TRBJ2-1; D uncertain. Trimming removed 4 bases at V and 9 bases at J, with 10 bases between. The CDR3 has 11 residues. Germline values: CDR1 SQVTM, CDR2 ANQGSEA. CDR3 loop: CSVGSMSEQFF. DNA of the CDR3: TGCAGCGTTGGAAGTATGAGTGAGCAGTTCTTC.

The chain combines TRBV6-8 with TRBJ2-5, with 7 bases identical to TRBD2. Germline V gives CDR1 MNHGY, CDR2 SAAAGT. V lost 4 bases to trimming and J lost 3 bases; unmatched junction nucleotides: 8. The CDR3 is 15 amino acids. CDR3 region: CASSFVETSKETQYF. For the CDR3, the DNA is TGTGCCAGCAGTTTCGTGGAGACTAGCAAAGAGACCCAGTACTTC.

There are a few counts of this clonotype. The chain combines TRBV6-2 or TRBV6-3 with TRBJ2-1; 14 bases are a match to TRBD2. CDR1 and CDR2 from the germline V gene are MNHEY and SVGEGT. Trimming at V came to 6 bases and at J to 9 bases, leaving 25 bases not matched to a gene. The CDR3 is 21 amino acids. The CDR3 nucleotides are TGTGCCAGCAGCGGTGGGGTCGGCGGAGGGGACGGGACTAGCGGGAGCAGTGAGCAGTTCTTC. Translated: CASSGGVGGGDGTSGSSEQFF.

Concerning this clonotype itself: Mismatch with germline at one junction end may stem from a read error. The rearrangement links TRBV5-1 to TRBJ2-7; 9 bases align to TRBD1. CDR1 is SGHRS, CDR2 YFSETQ, per germline. The CDR3 consists of 14 residues. The CDR3 protein is CDSSRGQGNDEQYF. CDR3 nucleotides: TGCGACAGCAGCAGGGGACAGGGTAACGATGAGCAGTACTTC.

This clonotype was seen only a few times. The chain uses TRBV5-1 and TRBJ2-5; 9 bases line up with TRBD1. The V and J ends lost 4 bases and 5 bases, in that order; junction bases with no gene match: 6. CDR1 and CDR2 (germline): SGHRS, YFSETQ. The CDR3 contains 14 residues. CDR3 sequence (DNA): TGCGCCAGCAGCCTACAGGGGGCGCGGGAGACCCAGTACTTC. Its translation is CASSLQGARETQYF.

Worth noting for this clonotype: Being one base from a much bigger clone, this may be a read error. The gene calls are TRBV12-3 or TRBV12-4 and TRBJ2-7; unclear D gene. CDR3 length: 16 residues. V lost 11 bases and J lost 2, with 25 bases in between. The CDR3 spells CAGTDRLILGAYEQYF. CDR3 DNA sequence: TGTGCCGGCACAGACCGACTCATTTTAGGCGCCTACGAGCAGTACTTC.

J is TRBJ2-5 and V is TRBV7-9; D may be TRBD1 (5 bases). Germline CDR1 reads SEHNR; CDR2 reads FQNEAQ (reference sequence). This CDR3 contains 16 residues. V shed 5 bases and J shed 5 bases, with 21 bases lying between them. This CDR3 is CASSPPSVRDGETQYF. In DNA form, the CDR3 reads TGTGCCAGCAGCCCTCCCTCGGTCAGGGATGGTGAGACCCAGTACTTC.

In this sample, this clonotype turned up many times. The J gene is TRBJ2-1, the V gene TRBV12-3 or TRBV12-4; TRBD2 is a possible D gene (5 bases). The germline V and J ends were trimmed by 6 bases and 6 bases, with 15 bases remaining between them. This CDR3 has 14 residues. CDR3 bases: TGTGCCAGCAGAACCCTAGCTACGTCCAATGAGCAGTTCTTC. Its protein product is CASRTLATSNEQFF.

This clonotype was recorded many times. The rearrangement links TRBV6-4 to TRBJ2-1; 7 bases fit TRBD1. The CDR3 is 14 residues long. Germline CDR1 is MRHNA and CDR2 is SNTAGT. Germline trimming cut 4 bases from V and 8 bases from J; bases unmatched to any gene: 8. For the CDR3, the DNA is TGTGCCAGCAGTGCTTATGACAGGGCCCATGAGCAGTTCTTC. Translated: CASSAYDRAHEQFF.

The sample holds many counts of this clonotype. The rearrangement joins TRBV20-1 to TRBJ2-5, with 10 bases matching TRBD1. The CDR3 is made up of 14 amino acids. V was pared by 6 bases and J by 4 bases, with 8 bases of the junction left unmatched. CDR1 is DFQATT and CDR2 is SNEGSKA in the germline V gene (reference sequence). As DNA, the CDR3 is TGCAGTGCACCCGACAGGGGGCGTGGAGAGACCCAGTACTTC. It is translated as CSAPDRGRGETQYF.

This clonotype showed up just a few times. The chain links TRBV6-1 to TRBJ2-7, with TRBD2 matching 7 bases. Unmatched junction bases numbered 12, after V lost 6 bases and J lost 7 bases. The CDR3 is made up of 14 amino acids. Germline CDR1 is MNHNS and CDR2 is SASEGT. CDR3 sequence (DNA): TGTGCCAGCAGCGCCGGGACTACCCTGGGGGAGCAGTACTTC. Amino acid sequence: CASSAGTTLGEQYF.

In this sample, this clonotype turned up a few times. The CDR3 here is CASSVYSGSRGTDTQYF. The CDR3 DNA reads as TGCGCCAGCAGTGTCTATAGCGGGAGCAGGGGGACAGATACGCAGTATTTT. V usage is TRBV10-2 and J usage is TRBJ2-3, with TRBD2 identical over 9 bases. This CDR3 contains 17 residues. Germline assignment: CDR1 WSHSY and CDR2 SAAADI. Losses at the gene ends were 4 bases for V and 3 bases for J; bases not matched to a gene: 11.

This clonotype was detected a few times. V gene TRBV7-8 combines with J gene TRBJ2-5; D remains ambiguous. The length of the CDR3 is 15 residues. Germline loops: CDR1 SGHVS, CDR2 FQNEAQ. V gave up 2 bases and J gave up 1 base, with 11 bases separating them. In DNA form, the CDR3 reads TGTGCCAGCAGCTTAACGCGAAGGGCCCAAGAGACCCAGTACTTC. This codes for CASSLTRRAQETQYF.

This clonotype has a count of ten or more. J is TRBJ2-1 and V is TRBV7-9, with D hard to call. Germline V lookup: CDR1 SEHNR, CDR2 FQNEAQ (reference sequence). V lost 2 bases to trimming and J lost 6 bases, with 5 bases between them. The CDR3 extends over 12 amino acids. The DNA for the CDR3 is TGTGCCAGCAGCTTAAGGGTCAATGAGCAGTTCTTC. It translates to CASSLRVNEQFF. Full variable domain (outside the CDR3, taken from reference TRBV7-9 and TRBJ2-1): DTGVSQNPRHKITKRGQNVTFRCDPISEHNRLYWYRQTLGQGPEFLTYFQNEAQLEKSRLLSDRFSAERPKGSFSTLEIQRTEQGDSAMYLCASSLRVNEQFFGPGTRLTVL.

This clonotype was recorded many times. J is TRBJ2-7 and V is TRBV4-3; D is unresolved. The V end lost 0 bases, the J end lost 0 bases, and 9 bases lay between the germline ends. Germline values: CDR1 LGHNA, CDR2 YSLEER. The CDR3 length is 15 residues. CDR3 protein: CASSQEKVPSYEQYF. As DNA, the CDR3 is TGCGCCAGCAGCCAAGAGAAAGTACCCTCCTACGAGCAGTACTTC.

This clonotype appeared a few times. This rearrangement joins TRBV19 to TRBJ2-6; perhaps TRBD1 as D (7 bases). Germline values: CDR1 LNHDA, CDR2 SQIVND (reference sequence). Trimming took 5 bases from V and 5 from J, leaving 16 bases between them. This CDR3 comprises 16 residues. For the CDR3, the DNA is TGTGCCAGTAGTGTAAACAGGGGCGGGAGGGCCAACGTCCTGACTTTC. Translated, it gives CASSVNRGGRANVLTF. Full variable domain (remainder filled in from reference TRBV19 and TRBJ2-6): DGGITQSPKYLFRKEGQNVTLSCEQNLNHDAMYWYRQDPGQGLRLIYYSQIVNDFQKGDIAEGYSVSREKKESFPLTVTSAQKNPTAFYLCASSVNRGGRANVLTFGAGSRLTVL.

The chain is built from TRBV20-1 and TRBJ1-2; tentatively, D is TRBD1 (5 bases). Germline V gene lookup returns CDR1 DFQATT and CDR2 SNEGSKA (reference sequence). V was shortened by 3 bases and J by 7 bases, with 18 bases between the two germline ends. The CDR3 is 14 residues long. In DNA form, the CDR3 reads TGCAGTGCTAGGAGTCTGCAGGGAGTGGGTGGCTACACCTTC. Residues: CSARSLQGVGGYTF.